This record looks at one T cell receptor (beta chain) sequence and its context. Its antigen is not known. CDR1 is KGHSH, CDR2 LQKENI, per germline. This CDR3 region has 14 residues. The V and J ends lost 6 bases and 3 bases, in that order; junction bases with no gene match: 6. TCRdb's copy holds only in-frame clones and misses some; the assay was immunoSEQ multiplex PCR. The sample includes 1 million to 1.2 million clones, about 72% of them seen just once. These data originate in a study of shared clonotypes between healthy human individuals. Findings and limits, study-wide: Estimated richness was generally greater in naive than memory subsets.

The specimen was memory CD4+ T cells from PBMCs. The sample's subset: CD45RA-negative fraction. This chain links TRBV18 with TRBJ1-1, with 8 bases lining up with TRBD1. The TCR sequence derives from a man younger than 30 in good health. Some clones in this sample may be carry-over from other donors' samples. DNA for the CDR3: TGTGCCAGCTCCCCGCTCAGGGGGCACACTGAAGCTTTCTTT. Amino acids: CASSPLRGHTEAFF.